This passage covers 14 T cell receptor beta chains from one sample sequenced in a study of shared clonotypes between healthy human individuals. Data came from immunoSEQ multiplex PCR; TCRdb stores just in-frame clones and leaves some out. The sample lists millions of clones; 90% to 95% were seen once. Sequencing input: naive CD4+ T cells sorted from blood. Noted subset: CD45RA+ positively selected. These receptor sequences come from a man younger than 35 in good health.

The genes are TRBV30 and TRBJ1-2, with a tentative D call TRBD1 (6 bases). Trimming removed 3 bases at V and 8 bases at J, with 19 bases between. The CDR3 spans 14 residues. CDR1 and CDR2 (germline): GTSNPN, SVGIG (reference sequence). This CDR3 is CAWSSGQLIGGYTF. The CDR3 DNA follows: TGTGCCTGGAGCTCCGGACAGCTAATAGGAGGCTACACCTTC.

The chain couples TRBV28 to TRBJ1-3, with D hard to call. The V gene lost 7 bases and the J gene lost 4 bases, with 11 bases spanning the gap. The CDR3 extends over 13 amino acids. Germline-derived CDR1 and CDR2 are MDHEN and SYDVKM. The CDR3 DNA follows: TGTGCCAGCATCCCTCCCGGGGGAAACACCATATATTTT. Translated: CASIPPGGNTIYF.

The V gene is TRBV29-1, the J gene TRBJ2-1; TRBD1 matches 8 bases. The trim removed 5 bases at V and 6 bases at J, leaving 12 bases unmatched. The CDR3 totals 15 residues. Germline values: CDR1 SQVTM, CDR2 ANQGSEA. DNA of the CDR3: TGCAGCGTTCCCAGGGGGCGGGAAGGCTTCAATGAGCAGTTCTTC. Translated, it gives CSVPRGREGFNEQFF.

The rearrangement joins TRBV4-2 to TRBJ1-2; D is ambiguous. CDR1 is LGHNA, CDR2 YNFKEQ, per germline. The CDR3 runs to 15 residues. V lost 4 bases, J lost 4 bases, and 16 bases lay in between. For the CDR3, the DNA is TGTGCCAGCAGCCCCCATAGGGAATCCAGCTATGGCTACACCTTC. Its translation: CASSPHRESSYGYTF.

The chain carries TRBV10-2 and TRBJ1-5; D gene uncertain. Deletions cut 0 bases from V and 5 bases from J, with 11 bases between. CDR1 and CDR2 (germline): WSHSY, SAAADI. This CDR3 comprises 15 residues. CDR3 coding DNA: TGCGCCAGCAGTGAGTCGAGTCCGCGGGATCAGCCCCAGCATTTT. Protein: CASSESSPRDQPQHF.

V and J are TRBV7-8 and TRBJ2-5; D gene ambiguous. The CDR3 sequence is 13 residues long. Per germline, CDR1 SGHVS and CDR2 FQNEAQ. V lost 2 bases and J lost 3, with 7 bases in between. CDR3 region: CASSLFGEETQYF. CDR3 DNA: TGTGCCAGCAGCTTATTCGGAGAAGAGACCCAGTACTTC.

The chain employs TRBV7-8 and TRBJ2-7; tentative D call: TRBD2 (5 bases). This CDR3 is built from 15 residues. CDR1 SGHVS and CDR2 FQNEAQ come from the germline V gene. Trimming stripped 5 bases from V and 0 bases from J, with 14 bases between. The CDR3 sequence: CASSRRTDGSYEQYF. CDR3 DNA sequence: TGTGCCAGCAGCAGGAGGACGGACGGCTCCTACGAGCAGTACTTC. Drawing the rest from reference TRBV7-8 and TRBJ2-7, the complete variable domain is GAGVSQSPRYKVAKRGQDVALRCDPISGHVSLFWYQQALGQGPEFLTYFQNEAQLDKSGLPSDRFFAERPEGSVSTLKIQRTQQEDSAVYLCASSRRTDGSYEQYFGPGTRLTVT.

This clone was detected once. This chain links TRBV18 with TRBJ2-7; tentatively, D is TRBD2 (6 bases). Germline V gene sequence: CDR1 KGHSH, CDR2 LQKENI. CDR3 length equals 15 residues. The V end lost 6 bases, the J end lost 4 bases, and 19 bases lay between the germline ends. CDR3 nucleotide sequence: TGTGCCAGCTCTCCCGAGGGAGGAGGCACGTACGAGCAGTACTTC. It codes for CASSPEGGGTYEQYF. The full variable domain, its missing parts supplied by reference TRBV18 and TRBJ2-7, is NAGVMQNPRHLVRRRGQEARLRCSPMKGHSHVYWYRQLPEEGLKFMVYLQKENIIDESGMPKERFSAEFPKEGPSILRIQQVVRGDSAAYFCASSPEGGGTYEQYFGPGTRLTVT.

The chain joins TRBV12-2 to TRBJ1-4. TRBV12-2 is a pseudogene locus. The CDR3 contains 15 residues. Written as DNA, the CDR3 is TGTGCAAGTCGCTTAGGAGTTGCAACTAATGAAAAACTGTTTTTT. This codes for CASRLGVATNEKLFF.

The chain joins TRBV5-1 to TRBJ2-7; TRBD2 agrees at 16 bases. Germline V gene data show CDR1 as SGHRS and CDR2 as YFSETQ. After removal of 4 bases from V and 0 bases from J, the junction contained 4 bases not matched to a gene. The length of the CDR3 is 17 residues. CDR3 sequence reads: CASSPGLAGGSSYEQYF. The CDR3 DNA is TGCGCCAGCAGCCCGGGACTAGCGGGAGGGTCCTCCTACGAGCAGTACTTC. The whole variable domain, filled in from reference TRBV5-1 and TRBJ2-7, reads KAGVTQTPRYLIKTRGQQVTLSCSPISGHRSVSWYQQTPGQGLQFLFEYFSETQRNKGNFPGRFSGRQFSNSRSEMNVSTLELGDSALYLCASSPGLAGGSSYEQYFGPGTRLTVT.

Regarding this clone: One junction end disagrees with the germline gene, perhaps due to a read error. The chain is built from TRBV7-7 and TRBJ2-5; a possible D gene is TRBD2 (6 bases). CDR3 length: 14 residues. Germline lookup yields CDR1 SSHAT and CDR2 FNYEAQ (reference sequence). The CDR3 DNA reads as TGTGCTAGCAGCTTAGACGGGGGCCAAGAGACCCAGTACTTC. Amino acid sequence: CASSLDGGQETQYF.

This chain links TRBV30 with TRBJ1-2, with TRBD1 matching 8 bases. The CDR3 is 15 residues long. After removal of 5 bases from V and 1 base from J, the junction contained 9 bases not matched to a gene. Germline loops: CDR1 GTSNPN, CDR2 SVGIG (reference sequence). CDR3 in DNA: TGTGCCTGGGGTCGAAGGACAGGGAGTAACTATGGCTACACCTTC. Amino acid sequence: CAWGRRTGSNYGYTF.

This clone has a handful of counts. J is TRBJ1-1 and V is TRBV14; D is unresolved. Germline CDR1 reads SGHDN; CDR2 reads FVKESK. The CDR3 length is 11 residues. V lost 4 bases to trimming and J lost 5 bases, with 5 bases between them. This CDR3 reads CASSLQTEAFF. The CDR3 nucleotides read TGTGCCAGCAGCCTCCAAACTGAAGCTTTCTTT.

The chain employs TRBV27 and TRBJ2-5; 16 bases align to TRBD2. The CDR3 spans 21 residues. Germline loops: CDR1 MNHEY, CDR2 SMNVEV (reference sequence). V lost 1 base to trimming and J lost 2 bases; unmatched junction nucleotides: 13. CDR3 sequence: CASSLYGTSGRASLGQETQYF. CDR3 in DNA: TGTGCCAGCAGTTTATACGGGACTAGCGGGAGGGCCTCATTAGGGCAAGAGACCCAGTACTTC.